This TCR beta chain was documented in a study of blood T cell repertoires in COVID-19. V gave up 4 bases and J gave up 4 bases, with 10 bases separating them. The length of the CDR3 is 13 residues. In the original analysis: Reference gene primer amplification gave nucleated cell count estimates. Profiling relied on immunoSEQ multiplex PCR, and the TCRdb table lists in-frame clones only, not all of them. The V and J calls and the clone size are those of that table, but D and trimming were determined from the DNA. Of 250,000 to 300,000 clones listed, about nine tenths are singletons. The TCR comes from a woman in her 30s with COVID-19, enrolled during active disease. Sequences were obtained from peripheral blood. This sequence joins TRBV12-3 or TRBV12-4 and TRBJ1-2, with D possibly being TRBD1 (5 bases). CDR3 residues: CASSYDRVYGYTF. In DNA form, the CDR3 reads TGTGCCAGCAGTTATGACAGAGTCTATGGCTACACCTTC.